These T cell receptor beta chains were read from a single sample in a study of shared clonotypes between healthy human individuals. TCRdb keeps only in-frame clones here, not all; method: immunoSEQ multiplex PCR. Of 2 million to 2.5 million clones in the sample, 80% to 95% are singletons; the top ten hold about 0.38%. Sequenced: naive CD4+ T cells from PBMCs. All receptors come from a man between 18 and 35 years old in good health. Some clones in this sample may be carry-over from other donors' samples. The CDR3 runs from the conserved cysteine through the conserved F or W. The D gene is left open where the match is weak. A row's size may be missing; if present it is once, few, many or a size class.

clone_size d_call j_call v_call cdr3_length cdr3_nt cdr3_aa
- - TRBJ2-3 TRBV7-2 12 TGTGCCAGCAGCACCAACGCGGATACGCAGTATTTT CASSTNADTQYF
- - TRBJ2-7 TRBV5-1 14 TGCGCCAGCACCTTGGGGTCTAGCTCCTACGAGCAGTACTTC CASTLGSSSYEQYF
- - TRBJ1-4 TRBV7-9 17 TGTGCCAGCAGCTTATTTGGGAGGTGGTCGGCGGGGGAAAAACTGTTTTTT CASSLFGRWSAGEKLFF
- - TRBJ1-2 TRBV5-8 13 TGTGCCAGCAGCTTGGGACGGGGCTATGGCTACACCTTC CASSLGRGYGYTF
- TRBD1 TRBJ1-2 TRBV2 15 TGTGCCAGCAGTGAAGGGCAAGGGGGCGCTGATGGCTACACCTTC CASSEGQGGADGYTF
- - TRBJ2-7 TRBV10-2 13 TGCGCCAGCAGTGAGTCGAGAATTAACGAGCAGTACTTC CASSESRINEQYF
- - TRBJ2-6 TRBV7-6 13 TGTGCCAGCAGCTTGGCTGGGGCCAACGTCCTGACTTTC CASSLAGANVLTF
- - TRBJ2-7 TRBV4-1 16 TGCGCCAGCAGCCAAGTGGGACGGACCCGGACCTACGAGCAGTACTTC CASSQVGRTRTYEQYF
- - TRBJ2-1 TRBV10-2 16 TGCGCCAGCAGAGAGGGTCCGTACAGGCTATACAATGAGCAGTTCTTC CASREGPYRLYNEQFF
once - TRBJ2-5 TRBV18 12 TGTGCCAGCTCACCAGGGGAGGAGACCCAGTACTTC CASSPGEETQYF
- - TRBJ2-3 TRBV5-6 17 TGTGCCAGCAGGAAAAGGACGGGGGCCGTAAGCACAGATACGCAGTATTTT CASRKRTGAVSTDTQYF
once - TRBJ2-7 TRBV7-8 15 TGTGCCAGCACCCTTCAGAGTAGCGTCTCCTACGAGCAGTACTTC CASTLQSSVSYEQYF
- - TRBJ2-1 TRBV7-2 15 TGTGCCAGCAGCCCCGGATCGGTCTCCTACAATGAGCAGTTCTTC CASSPGSVSYNEQFF
- - TRBJ2-1 TRBV19 12 TGTGCCAGTAGCCCCTCTTACAATGAGCAGTTCTTC CASSPSYNEQFF
- TRBD2 TRBJ2-1 TRBV5-4 15 TGTGCCAGCAGCTTAGGACTAGCGTCCTCAATCAGGCAGTTCTTC CASSLGLASSIRQFF
- TRBD1 TRBJ1-2 TRBV28 12 TGTGCCAGCAGAGACAGGGTTTATGGCTACACCTTC CASRDRVYGYTF